Presented here are 24 T cell receptor beta chains from one specimen sequenced in a study of T cells after yellow fever vaccination. One entry per CDR3 protein results from TCRdb running MiXCR on the 5' RACE reads. The table has 280,000 or so distinct CDR3 sequences, 7.5% to 9% seen once. Specimen: CD4+ T cells sorted from PBMCs, collected 5 days after the yellow fever booster vaccination. Receptors originate from a man younger than 35 who received the YFV17D yellow fever vaccine.

The chain carries TRBV5-1 and TRBJ1-2; TRBD1 matches 7 bases. The trim removed 3 bases at V and 8 bases at J, leaving 13 bases unmatched. Germline CDR1 reads SGHRS; CDR2 reads YFSETQ. The CDR3 loop spans 15 amino acids. CDR3 nucleotide sequence: TGCGCCAGCAGCTCGATCAGACACAGGGGTGGAGGCTACACCTTC. Translated, it gives CASSSIRHRGGGYTF.

This clonotype has a count of ten or more. This rearrangement joins TRBV4-2 to TRBJ2-1; 9 nucleotides agree with TRBD2. This CDR3 contains 16 residues. The germline gives CDR1 LGHNA, CDR2 YNFKEQ. V lost 4 bases, J lost 8 bases, and 12 bases stayed unmatched. DNA of the CDR3: TGTGCCAGCAGCCCCAACGGGGCGGGGGGGCCGGATGAGCAGTTCTTC. As protein: CASSPNGAGGPDEQFF.

The chain carries TRBV18 and TRBJ2-7, with TRBD1 identical over 7 bases. J lost 11 bases, V lost 2 bases, and 15 bases had no gene match. The CDR3 totals 15 residues. The germline CDR1 and CDR2 sequences are KGHSH and LQKENI. The CDR3 sequence: CASSPNSQAGGLEYF. CDR3 DNA: TGTGCCAGCTCACCAAACTCGCAGGCAGGGGGTTTGGAGTACTTC.

At least ten counts were recorded for this clonotype. The V gene is TRBV29-1, the J gene TRBJ1-5; D not resolved. CDR3 length: 12 amino acids. The V gene's germline CDR1 is SQVTM and CDR2 ANQGSEA. Trimming took 3 bases from V and 6 from J, leaving 9 bases between them. CDR3 amino acids: CSVEDRGQPQHF. The CDR3 DNA reads as TGCAGCGTTGAGGACCGGGGTCAGCCCCAGCATTTT. Supplemented by reference TRBV29-1 and TRBJ1-5, the full variable domain reads SAVISQKPSRDICQRGTSLTIQCQVDSQVTMMFWYRQQPGQSLTLIATANQGSEATYESGFVIDKFPISRPNLTFSTLTVSNMSPEDSSIYLCSVEDRGQPQHFGDGTRLSIL.

The chain links TRBV7-2 to TRBJ1-1; a weak D match, TRBD1 (6 bases). V shed 6 bases and J shed 11 bases, with 16 bases lying between them. The CDR3 loop spans 12 amino acids. Germline V gene sequence: CDR1 SGHTA, CDR2 FQGNSA. CDR3 coding DNA: TGTGCCAGCAGTCGAACGGGGAGGGGGGCTTTCTTT. Protein product: CASSRTGRGAFF.

In this sample, this clonotype turned up many times. This chain connects TRBV3-2 to TRBJ2-1. TRBV3-2 is annotated as a pseudogene. The CDR3 runs 16 residues. The CDR3 bases are TGTGCCAGCAGCCCACAAAGACAGAGCTCCTACAATGAGCAGTTCTTC. Its translation is CASSPQRQSSYNEQFF.

This clonotype was observed a handful of times. The J gene is TRBJ1-1, the V gene TRBV7-2; D possibly corresponds to TRBD1 (5 bases). This CDR3 is built from 14 residues. Germline V gene lookup returns CDR1 SGHTA and CDR2 FQGNSA. Trimming stripped 7 bases from V and 0 bases from J, with 12 bases between. CDR3 sequence (DNA): TGTGCCAGCAAAGTGGGGGGATTGAACACTGAAGCTTTCTTT. Encoded protein: CASKVGGLNTEAFF. The whole variable domain, filled in from reference TRBV7-2 and TRBJ1-1, reads GAGVSQSPSNKVTEKGKDVELRCDPISGHTALYWYRQSLGQGLEFLIYFQGNSAPDKSGLPSDRFSAERTGGSVSTLTIQRTQQEDSAVYLCASKVGGLNTEAFFGQGTRLTVV.

This clonotype turned up a few times. This chain links TRBV12-3 or TRBV12-4 with TRBJ2-7; D remains ambiguous. The length of the CDR3 is 12 residues. Trimming removed 3 bases from V and 4 bases from J, with 7 bases in between. The CDR3 sequence is CASSFSLYEQYV. For the CDR3, the DNA is TGTGCCAGCAGTTTTTCCCTGTACGAGCAGTACGTC.

This clonotype was seen at least ten times. The chain employs TRBV4-3 and TRBJ2-5, with D unresolved. The V gene's germline CDR1 is LGHNA and CDR2 YSLEER. Trimming pared 0 bases from V and 7 bases from J, leaving 9 bases between. The CDR3 totals 13 residues. The DNA of the CDR3 is TGCGCCAGCAGCCAAGAGGCATTAGGGACCCAGTACTTC. Protein sequence: CASSQEALGTQYF.

The CDR3 region is CASSLNGGASQPQHF. The CDR3 DNA follows: TGTGCCAGCAGCCTCAATGGGGGCGCGAGTCAGCCCCAGCATTTT. V is TRBV5-5 and J is TRBJ1-5; D possibly corresponds to TRBD1 (6 bases). CDR3 size: 15 residues. Trimming removed 4 bases from V and 6 bases from J, with 17 bases in between. CDR1 and CDR2 from the germline V gene are SGHKS and YYEKEE (reference sequence).

This clonotype has only a few counts. V usage is TRBV18 and J usage is TRBJ2-6; D not resolved. V lost 3 bases, J lost 2 bases, and 26 bases lay in between. The germline CDR1 and CDR2 sequences are KGHSH and LQKENI. The CDR3 has 21 amino acids. The CDR3 loop is CASSPTSLPSFEATGANVLTF. CDR3 DNA sequence: TGTGCCAGCTCACCCACCAGCCTCCCATCATTTGAGGCGACTGGGGCCAACGTCCTGACTTTC.

V is TRBV4-1 and J is TRBJ1-2, with TRBD1 matching over 7 bases. Germline V gives CDR1 MGHRA, CDR2 YSYEKL. The CDR3 contains 14 residues. V gave up 1 base and J gave up 8 bases; unmatched junction bases: 7. This CDR3 is CASSQAGQVVGYTF. The CDR3 nucleotides read TGCGCCAGCAGCCAAGCCGGACAGGTGGTGGGCTACACCTTC.

The genes are TRBV4-2 and TRBJ2-3, with TRBD1 matching 8 bases. V was pared by 8 bases and J by 3 bases, with 10 bases of the junction left unmatched. The CDR3 contains 15 residues. Germline CDR1 LGHNA, CDR2 YNFKEQ. The CDR3 loop reads CASGERTGRTDTQYF. CDR3 bases: TGTGCCAGCGGAGAAAGGACAGGGCGGACAGATACGCAGTATTTT.

This clonotype was seen many times. The rearrangement links TRBV18 to TRBJ2-5; D unresolved. CDR3 size: 13 residues. CDR1 is KGHSH and CDR2 is LQKENI in the germline V gene. Trimming pared 0 bases from V and 7 bases from J, leaving 9 bases between. CDR3: CASSPPEQTTQYF. The CDR3 DNA is TGTGCCAGCTCACCACCGGAACAGACGACCCAGTACTTC. Variable domain in full (rest from reference TRBV18 and TRBJ2-5): NAGVMQNPRHLVRRRGQEARLRCSPMKGHSHVYWYRQLPEEGLKFMVYLQKENIIDESGMPKERFSAEFPKEGPSILRIQQVVRGDSAAYFCASSPPEQTTQYFGPGTRLLVL.

The chain recombines TRBV5-1 with TRBJ2-7; 10 bases align to TRBD1. The CDR3 covers 17 residues. J lost 6 bases, V lost 3 bases, and 15 bases had no gene match. Germline V lookup: CDR1 SGHRS, CDR2 YFSETQ. CDR3 amino acids: CASSSSHRDRGLSEQYV. The DNA of the CDR3 is TGCGCCAGCAGCTCGTCCCATCGTGACAGGGGGCTAAGCGAGCAGTACGTC.

This clonotype was observed a handful of times. The chain couples TRBV15 to TRBJ2-4; 12 nucleotides align to TRBD2. There are 16 residues in the CDR3. Germline V gives CDR1 LNHNV, CDR2 YYDKDF (reference sequence). The V and J ends lost 3 bases and 6 bases, in that order; junction bases with no gene match: 6. The CDR3 DNA reads TGTGCCACCAGCAGGAGGACTAGCGGGGAGGGAAACATTCAGTACTTC. The encoded protein is CATSRRTSGEGNIQYF.

At least ten counts were recorded for this clonotype. J is TRBJ1-5 and V is TRBV5-1; no firm D call. Trimming pared 0 bases from V and 1 base from J, leaving 2 bases between. Germline-derived CDR1 and CDR2 are SGHRS and YFSETQ. The CDR3 runs to 13 residues. The chain's CDR3 is CASSLGSNQPQHF. The CDR3 DNA reads TGCGCCAGCAGCTTGGGCAGCAATCAGCCCCAGCATTTT.

Many counts were recorded for this clonotype. CDR3 DNA sequence: TGCGCCAGCAGCCACCTAGGCCAGTGGATAACAGATACGCAGTATTTT. Translation: CASSHLGQWITDTQYF. The rearrangement uses TRBV4-1 and TRBJ2-3; D uncertain. CDR1 is MGHRA, CDR2 YSYEKL, per germline. Between the trimmed V and J ends, which lost 3 bases and 3 bases, there was a span of 16 bases. This CDR3 contains 16 residues.

This clonotype was seen a few times. The chain recombines TRBV6-5 with TRBJ1-1, with a possible D match to TRBD1 (6 bases). The CDR3 is made up of 16 amino acids. V lost 4 bases and J 2 bases, leaving 17 bases between the germline ends. CDR1 is MNHEY, CDR2 SVGAGI, per germline. The CDR3 DNA is TGTGCCAGCAGTTTTTTAGGGGGGTTTTTCAACACTGAAGCTTTCTTT. It yields the protein CASSFLGGFFNTEAFF.

This CDR3 is CASSQRFAGKLFF. CDR3 sequence (DNA): TGCGCCAGCAGCCAACGTTTCGCGGGAAAACTGTTTTTT. This rearrangement joins TRBV4-3 to TRBJ1-4; no definite D call. CDR1 is LGHNA, CDR2 YSLEER, per germline. Between the trimmed V and J ends, which lost 2 bases and 10 bases, there was a span of 11 bases. The CDR3 consists of 13 residues.

This clonotype was detected a few times. V gene TRBV20-1 combines with J gene TRBJ2-1, with 9 bases matching TRBD1. The CDR3 extends over 16 amino acids. Germline trimming cut 1 base from V and 2 bases from J; bases unmatched to any gene: 6. Germline CDR1 DFQATT, CDR2 SNEGSKA (reference sequence). In DNA, the CDR3 is TGCAGTGCTAGAGGGGTACAGGGGGCTACCTACAATGAGCAGTTCTTC. Amino acid sequence: CSARGVQGATYNEQFF.

This clonotype was recorded many times. The J gene is TRBJ1-4, the V gene TRBV29-1; TRBD1 agrees at 7 bases. The CDR3 totals 13 residues. J lost 5 bases, V lost 7 bases, and 7 bases had no gene match. The V gene's germline CDR1 is SQVTM and CDR2 ANQGSEA. CDR3 sequence: CSAATGQNEKLFF. CDR3 DNA sequence: TGCAGCGCCGCGACAGGGCAAAATGAAAAACTGTTTTTT.

The J gene is TRBJ2-2, the V gene TRBV2, with D unclear. The V gene's germline CDR1 is SNHLY and CDR2 FYNNEI. The CDR3 is made up of 14 amino acids. Trimming removed 6 bases at V and 4 bases at J, with 12 bases between. The CDR3 DNA follows: TGTGCCAGCAGCGAAACGGGCTTCACCGGGGAGCTGTTTTTT. Its translation is CASSETGFTGELFF.

This clonotype has just a few counts. This sequence joins TRBV13 and TRBJ2-5; 10 bases map to TRBD2. The trim removed 6 bases at V and 3 bases at J, leaving 10 bases unmatched. Germline V CDR1 and CDR2: PRHDT, FYEKMQ (reference sequence). CDR3 length: 16 residues. CDR3 amino acids: CASRRSGGALKETQYF. The CDR3 DNA is TGTGCCAGCAGGAGGAGCGGGGGGGCCTTGAAAGAGACCCAGTACTTC.